This TCR beta chain was captured in a study of Ad26.COV2.S vaccination and SARS-CoV-2 variants. General study results and limits: Substantial breadth was reportedly displayed by spike-specific CD8+ and CD4+ T cell responses after vaccination.

As to this clone: Its antigen is currently unknown.

J was trimmed by 3 bases and V by 2 bases; bases with no gene match: 9. Per the germline V gene, CDR1 is MNHNS and CDR2 is SASEGT. This CDR3 comprises 16 residues. Clones were sequenced by immunoSEQ multiplex PCR, and TCRdb holds only the in-frame ones, with some missing. The sample shows 410,000 or so clones, around 90% of them seen only once. Regarding treatment: roughly 18 received Ad26.COV2.S at low or high dose, single or two shots; about 5 received placebo; per-sample allocation not given. Sampling happened 63 days after the first vaccine or placebo injection. The chain combines TRBV6-1 with TRBJ2-7, with 8 bases that match TRBD2. Specimen: peripheral blood, collected in a trial of Ad26.COV2.S vaccine versus placebo. The clonotype was recovered from a person between 18 and 59 years old who received the Ad26.COV2.S COVID-19 vaccine or a placebo. DNA for the CDR3: TGTGCCAGCAGTGAACGGGTAGCGGGGATCTACTACGAGCAGTACTTC. It specifies CASSERVAGIYYEQYF.